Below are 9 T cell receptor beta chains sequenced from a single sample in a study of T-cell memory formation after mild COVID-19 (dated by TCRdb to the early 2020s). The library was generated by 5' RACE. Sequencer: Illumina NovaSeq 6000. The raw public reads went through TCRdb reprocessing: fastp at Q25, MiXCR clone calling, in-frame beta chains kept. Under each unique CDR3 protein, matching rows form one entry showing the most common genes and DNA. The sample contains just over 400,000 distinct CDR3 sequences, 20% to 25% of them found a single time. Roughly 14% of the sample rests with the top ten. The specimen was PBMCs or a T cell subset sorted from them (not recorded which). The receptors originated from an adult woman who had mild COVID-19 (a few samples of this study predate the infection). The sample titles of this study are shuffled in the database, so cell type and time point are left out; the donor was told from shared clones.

The CDR3 bases are TGCGCCAGCAGCCAAGATGCGAGCGGGGGGGCGGTGGAGACCCAGTACTTC. Translation gives CASSQDASGGAVETQYF. The chain uses TRBV4-1 and TRBJ2-5; 10 bases agree with TRBD2. After removal of 0 bases from V and 5 bases from J, the junction contained 9 bases not matched to a gene. The germline V gene encodes CDR1 MGHRA and CDR2 YSYEKL. The CDR3 contains 17 residues.

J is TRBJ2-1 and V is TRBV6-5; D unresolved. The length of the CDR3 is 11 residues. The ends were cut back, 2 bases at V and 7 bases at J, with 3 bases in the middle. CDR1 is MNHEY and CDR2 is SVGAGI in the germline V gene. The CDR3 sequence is CASSYENEQFF. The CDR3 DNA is TGTGCCAGCAGTTACGAGAATGAGCAGTTCTTC.

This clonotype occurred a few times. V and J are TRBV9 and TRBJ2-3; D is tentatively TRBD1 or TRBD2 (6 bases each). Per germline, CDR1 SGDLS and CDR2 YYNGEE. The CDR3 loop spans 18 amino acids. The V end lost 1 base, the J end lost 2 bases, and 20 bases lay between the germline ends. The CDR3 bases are TGTGCCAGCAGCGTACTCCCGGGGGCAAGCGGAGACACAGATACGCAGTATTTT. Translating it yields CASSVLPGASGDTDTQYF.

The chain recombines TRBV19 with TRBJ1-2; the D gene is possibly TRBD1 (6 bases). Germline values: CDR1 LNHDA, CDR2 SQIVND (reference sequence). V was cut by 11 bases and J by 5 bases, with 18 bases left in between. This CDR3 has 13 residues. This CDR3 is CAVSRTAFYGYTF. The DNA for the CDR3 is TGTGCCGTATCCCGGACAGCCTTTTATGGCTACACCTTC.

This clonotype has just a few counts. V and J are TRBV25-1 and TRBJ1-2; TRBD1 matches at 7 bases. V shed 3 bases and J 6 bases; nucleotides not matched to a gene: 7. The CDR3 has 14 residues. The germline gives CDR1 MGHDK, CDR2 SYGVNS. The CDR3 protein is CASSEKGAIDGYTF. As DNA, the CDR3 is TGTGCCAGCAGTGAGAAGGGGGCAATCGATGGCTACACCTTC.

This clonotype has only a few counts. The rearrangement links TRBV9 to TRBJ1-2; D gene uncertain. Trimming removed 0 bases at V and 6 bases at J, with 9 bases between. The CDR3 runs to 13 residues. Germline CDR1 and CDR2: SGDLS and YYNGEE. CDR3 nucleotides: TGTGCCAGCAGCGTAGTCCATCTCGATGGCTACACCTTC. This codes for CASSVVHLDGYTF.

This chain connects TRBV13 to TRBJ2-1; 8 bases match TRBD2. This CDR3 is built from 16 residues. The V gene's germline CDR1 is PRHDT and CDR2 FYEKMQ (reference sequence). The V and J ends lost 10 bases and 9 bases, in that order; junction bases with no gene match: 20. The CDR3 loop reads CATRQRGNHQGGEQFF. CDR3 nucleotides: TGTGCCACCCGGCAGCGGGGGAACCACCAAGGCGGTGAGCAGTTCTTC.

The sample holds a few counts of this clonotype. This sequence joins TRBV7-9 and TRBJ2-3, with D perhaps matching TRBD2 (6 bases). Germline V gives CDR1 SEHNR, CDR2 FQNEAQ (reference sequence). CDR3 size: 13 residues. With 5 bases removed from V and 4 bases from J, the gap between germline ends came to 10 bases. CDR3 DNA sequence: TGTGCCAGCAGCCGACTAGAAGCAGATACGCAGTATTTT. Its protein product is CASSRLEADTQYF.

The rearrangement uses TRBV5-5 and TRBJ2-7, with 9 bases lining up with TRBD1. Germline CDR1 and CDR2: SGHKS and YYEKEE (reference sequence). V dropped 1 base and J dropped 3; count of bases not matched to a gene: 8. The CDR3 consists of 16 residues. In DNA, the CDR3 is TGTGCCAGCAGCTTGATCCCCGAGACAGGGGGCTACGAGCAGTACTTC. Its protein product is CASSLIPETGGYEQYF.